Listed below are T cell receptor beta chains from one sample, sequenced in a study of OX40 agonist ivuxolimab in advanced cancers. Using immunoSEQ multiplex PCR, the repertoire was profiled, and TCRdb retains in-frame clones only, with some absent. This table holds approximately 79,000 clones, over 85% found once. The material sequenced was CD4+ or CD8+ T cells sorted from blood, taken in a trial of the OX40 agonist ivuxolimab. These receptors were collected from an adult with an advanced solid tumor such as melanoma, head and neck, liver or kidney cancer. Both conserved end residues are part of each CDR3. The D gene is left open where the match is weak. Where a row states a size, it is once, few, many or the class of an expanded clone; other rows omit it.

V gene	clone size	J gene	CDR3 length	D gene	CDR3 DNA	CDR3 protein
TRBV19	NA	TRBJ2-3	10	NA	TGTGCCAGTGGCGGGGACAGCCCGTATTTT	CASGGDSPYF
TRBV9	NA	TRBJ2-3	17	TRBD2	TGTGCCAGCAGCGTAGTTGGACTAGCGGGACGCACAGATACGCAGTATTTT	CASSVVGLAGRTDTQYF
TRBV5-6	NA	TRBJ2-2	15	NA	TGTGCCAGCAGCCCAACTAGCTTATACACCGGGGAGCTGTTTTTT	CASSPTSLYTGELFF
TRBV7-7	few	TRBJ1-3	15	NA	TGTGCCAGCAGCTTAGACAGGTCGGCTGGAAACACCATATATTTT	CASSLDRSAGNTIYF
TRBV5-4	NA	TRBJ2-7	15	NA	TGCGCCAGCAGCCAAGATTCCGGCAGCTCCTACGAGCAGTACTTC	CASSQDSGSSYEQYF
TRBV4-2	NA	TRBJ2-7	14	NA	TGTGCCAGCAGCCTCCAGCGAGACGACTACGAGCAGTACTTC	CASSLQRDDYEQYF
TRBV7-6	NA	TRBJ2-6	16	NA	TGTGCCAGCAGCTCCACCACAGGAACTGGGGCCAACGTCCTGACTTTC	CASSSTTGTGANVLTF
TRBV5-6	NA	TRBJ2-7	13	NA	TGTGCCAGCAGCTTGATGGGGTCCTACGAGCAGTACTTC	CASSLMGSYEQYF
TRBV29-1	NA	TRBJ2-7	14	NA	TGCAGCGTTGAGTCGTCCAGGGAGACCTACGAGCAGTACTTC	CSVESSRETYEQYF
TRBV5-1	NA	TRBJ1-2	14	NA	TGCGCCAGCAGTATGGGTCCTCCTAACTATGGCTACACCTTC	CASSMGPPNYGYTF
TRBV4-1	NA	TRBJ1-2	15	NA	TGCGCCAGCAGCCAAGGGAGAGGGCCCAACTATGGCTACACCTTC	CASSQGRGPNYGYTF
TRBV19	NA	TRBJ1-2	17	TRBD1	TGTGCCAGTAGTATAACCGGGACAGGGTCAGGAGACTATGGCTACACCTTC	CASSITGTGSGDYGYTF
TRBV29-1	NA	TRBJ1-2	15	NA	TGCAGCGTTCGTTCGGGGAGCGGGACTGACTATGGCTACACCTTC	CSVRSGSGTDYGYTF
TRBV19	NA	TRBJ2-5	15	NA	TGTGCCAGTAGCCCTGCCCCAGGGGTCCAAGAGACCCAGTACTTC	CASSPAPGVQETQYF
TRBV28	NA	TRBJ1-5	15	TRBD1	TGTGCCAGCAGTTTCCAGGGGGCATTGGGTCAGCCCCAGCATTTT	CASSFQGALGQPQHF
TRBV28	NA	TRBJ2-1	17	TRBD2	TGTGCCAGCAGTTTACCCCCACTAGCGGGAGGGCCGAGTGAGCAGTTCTTC	CASSLPPLAGGPSEQFF
TRBV30	NA	TRBJ2-5	15	TRBD1	TGTGCCTGGAGTGTAGGGACAGGGGTTATAGAGACCCAGTACTTC	CAWSVGTGVIETQYF
TRBV11-3	NA	TRBJ1-2	12	NA	TGTGCCAGCAGCTTAGACGGCTATGGCTACACCTTC	CASSLDGYGYTF
TRBV28	NA	TRBJ1-5	17	NA	TGTGCCAGCAGTTTAAGCCCGTACGGGGGCGGCAATCAGCCCCAGCATTTT	CASSLSPYGGGNQPQHF
TRBV30	once	TRBJ1-1	14	NA	TGTGCCTGGATGGGGGACATGATGAACACTGAAGCTTTCTTT	CAWMGDMMNTEAFF
TRBV7-9	NA	TRBJ2-7	16	TRBD1	TGTGCCAGCAGCTTTCCGGGACAGGGGGTCACCTACGAGCAGTACTTC	CASSFPGQGVTYEQYF
TRBV28	NA	TRBJ2-7	15	NA	TGTGCCAGCAGCCTGAGGGGTCCCCGCCACGGCGAGCAGTACTTC	CASSLRGPRHGEQYF